This T cell receptor beta chain appears in the sequencing data of a study of blood T cell repertoires in COVID-19 (dated by TCRdb to 2020 to 2021). Looking at the study overall: Collaborator samples came from the United States, Italy and Spain and covered acute and convalescent phases of COVID-19. The repertoires were released in a freely available public database meant as a resource for research on the immune response to SARS-CoV-2. Samples were obtained from the ongoing ImmuneRACE study (first 160 participants) and from about 1,300 subjects provided by 6 global collaborators. Sample metadata almost always included a de-identified subject ID, COVID-19 status, age in years and sex. The prospective study material was composed of cDNA or gDNA derived from T cells, B-cell-depleted T cells, or PBMCs. Where available, HLA class I and class II types were obtained from metadata supplied by the sample provider rather than from assay-based typing. Deeply sampled blood TCRbeta repertoires from subjects exposed to, actively infected with, or recovered from COVID-19 were included in the dataset. General study outcomes and caveats: Clinical and demographic metadata were provided uncurated, with the amount varying by source and participant.

TCRbeta CDR3 regions were amplified from genomic DNA using the immunoSEQ Assay, a bias-controlled multiplex PCR. In the source study's methods: Nucleated cell counts per sample were estimated from amplification of reference gene primers within the assay. To quantify the absolute abundance of each unique TCRbeta CDR3 rearrangement, sequence reads were collapsed and filtered. Productive Simpson clonality was computed per sample as the square root of Simpson's diversity index over productive rearrangements. This is the immuneACCESS table as TCRdb keeps it, with only in-frame sequences that have V and J called. A part of the clones is gone; compared with another copy, unresolved V genes explain less than half, and the rest is unexplained. The V and J calls and clone size come from that table; D and trimming were worked out from the DNA. The sample table lists roughly 120,000 clones, 90% of them with a count of one. 3% to 4% of the sample is taken by the ten largest.

For this clone: This receptor's antigen is unknown. Base qualities are not at hand, and no much larger clone is one base apart.

Each collaborating institution followed its own protocols to collect whole blood in K2EDTA tubes. For TCRbeta analysis, collaborators shipped samples in one of three forms: frozen whole blood, isolated PBMCs, or DNA extracted from either of those sample types. The receptor was derived from a man aged 50 to 59 with active COVID-19. Source material: peripheral blood.

The DNA sequence is given as TGTGCCAGCAGCCAGGGGCGGGGGTCCTACAATGAGCAGTTCTTC. It encodes CASSQGRGSYNEQFF. The chain is made from TRBV5-4 and TRBJ2-1; 7 matching bases give a weak D call of TRBD2. The CDR3 goes from the cysteine to the phenylalanine over 15 residues. Left in the record is the CDR3 DNA by itself, 45 bases read in frame from the first base. According to the germline V gene (reference sequence), CDR1 reads SGHNT and CDR2 reads YYREEE. Trimming costs V 4 bases and J 1 base, and their ends lie 12 bases apart.